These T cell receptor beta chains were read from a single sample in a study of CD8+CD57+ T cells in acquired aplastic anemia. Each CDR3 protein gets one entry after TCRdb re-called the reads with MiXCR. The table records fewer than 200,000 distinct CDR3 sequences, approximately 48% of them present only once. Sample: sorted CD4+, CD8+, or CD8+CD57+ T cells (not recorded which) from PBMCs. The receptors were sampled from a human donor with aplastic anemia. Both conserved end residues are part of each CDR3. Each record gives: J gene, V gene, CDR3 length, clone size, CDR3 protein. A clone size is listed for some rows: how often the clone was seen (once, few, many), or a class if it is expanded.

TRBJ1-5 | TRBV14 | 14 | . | CASSHRGGNQPQHF
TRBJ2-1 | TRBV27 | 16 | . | CASSFSGLAGGEPQFF
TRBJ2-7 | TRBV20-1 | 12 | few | CSAREGSYEQYF
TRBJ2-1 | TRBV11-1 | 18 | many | CASLFAGLTPSSYNEQFF
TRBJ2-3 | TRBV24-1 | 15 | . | CATSDPLAGGHTQYF
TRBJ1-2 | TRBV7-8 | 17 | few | CASSLYKSGKGSNGYTF
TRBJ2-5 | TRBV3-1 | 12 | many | CASSQVRETQYF
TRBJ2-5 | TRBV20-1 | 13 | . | CSAVTGYQETQYF
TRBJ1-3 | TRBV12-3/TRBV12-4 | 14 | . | CASIPTGLGNTIYF
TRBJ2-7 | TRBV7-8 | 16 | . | CASSTHRQGSSYEQYF
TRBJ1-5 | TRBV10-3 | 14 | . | CASGGTGTSQPQHF
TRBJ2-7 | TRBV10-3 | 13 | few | CAIRAHMGYEQYF
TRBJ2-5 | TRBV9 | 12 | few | CASSLFQETQYF
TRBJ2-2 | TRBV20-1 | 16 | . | CSARDPRIPNTGELFF
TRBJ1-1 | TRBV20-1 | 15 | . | CSARGWGQKNTEAFF
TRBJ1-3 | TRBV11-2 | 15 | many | CASSFNPASGNTIYF
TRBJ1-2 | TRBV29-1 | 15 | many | CSVEGPGTGGYGYTF
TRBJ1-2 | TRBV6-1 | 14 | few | CASTSKPGGAKLTF
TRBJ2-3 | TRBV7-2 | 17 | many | CASSLALWDSHTDTQYF
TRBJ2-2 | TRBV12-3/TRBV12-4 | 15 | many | CASSSLGPSTGELFF
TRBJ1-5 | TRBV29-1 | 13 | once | CSVGGGFNQPQHF
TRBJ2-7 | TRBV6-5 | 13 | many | CASSRDAAYEQYF
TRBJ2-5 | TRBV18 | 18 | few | CASSPPVGQREGRQTQYF
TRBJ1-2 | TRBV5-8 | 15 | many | CASSVPIQGNYGYTF
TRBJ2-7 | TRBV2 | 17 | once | CASGGLIARFVSYEQYF
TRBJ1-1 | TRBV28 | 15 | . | CASSLIPTGMTEAFF
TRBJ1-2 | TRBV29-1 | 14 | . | CSVEDPGINYGYTF
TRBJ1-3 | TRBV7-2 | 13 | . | CASRIASGNTIYF
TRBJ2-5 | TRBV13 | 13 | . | CASSYRQEETQYF
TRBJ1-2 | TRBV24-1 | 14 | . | CATSDIQGNSGYTF
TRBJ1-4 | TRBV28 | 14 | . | CASRSLLRQGKLFF
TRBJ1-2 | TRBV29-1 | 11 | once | CSVGRGGGYTF
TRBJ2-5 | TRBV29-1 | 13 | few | CSVADRVWETQYF
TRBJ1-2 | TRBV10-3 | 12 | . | CAISNRVYGYTF
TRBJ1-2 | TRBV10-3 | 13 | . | CAINWGQGDGYTF
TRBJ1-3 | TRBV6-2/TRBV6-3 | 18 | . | CASSYSAAEGRSGNTIYF
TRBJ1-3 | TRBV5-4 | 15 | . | CASSSAAQSGNTIYF
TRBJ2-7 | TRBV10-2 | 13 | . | CASSDGDSYEQYF
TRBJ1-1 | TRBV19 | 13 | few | CASSSQLNTEAFF
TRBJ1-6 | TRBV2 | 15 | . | CASSEDSRYNSPLHF
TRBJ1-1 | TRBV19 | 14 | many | CASSIGRGDTEAFF
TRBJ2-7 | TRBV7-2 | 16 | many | CASSLLPTGGPYEQYF
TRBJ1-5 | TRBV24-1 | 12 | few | CATSDLGQPQHF
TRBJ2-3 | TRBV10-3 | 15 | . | CAISDGLAGGDTQYF
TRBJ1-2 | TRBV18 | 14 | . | CASSPGQGFYGYTF
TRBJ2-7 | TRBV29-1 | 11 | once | CSVGTTYGQYF
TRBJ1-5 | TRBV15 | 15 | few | CATSRLRDSNQPQHF
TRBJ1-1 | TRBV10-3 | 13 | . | CAISEPGGGEAFF
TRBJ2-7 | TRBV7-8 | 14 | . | CASSPGPGGYEQYF
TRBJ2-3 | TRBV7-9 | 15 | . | CASSFRGQGVDTQYF
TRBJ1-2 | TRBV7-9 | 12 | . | CASSQGAYGYTF
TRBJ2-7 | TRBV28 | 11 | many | CASSAGFEQYF
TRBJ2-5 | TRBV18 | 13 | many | CASSPQGEETQYF
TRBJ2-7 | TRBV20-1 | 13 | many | CSAGGTGWHEQYF
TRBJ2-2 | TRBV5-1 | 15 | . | CASSFGQVNTGELFF
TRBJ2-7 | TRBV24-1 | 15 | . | CATSDPSGSSYEQYF
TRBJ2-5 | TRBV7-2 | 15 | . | CASSLAGGLWETQYF
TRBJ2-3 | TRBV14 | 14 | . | CASSQELITDTQYF
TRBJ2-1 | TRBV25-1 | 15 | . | CASSEQGTSYNEQFF
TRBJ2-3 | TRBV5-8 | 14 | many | CASSFKAETDTQYF